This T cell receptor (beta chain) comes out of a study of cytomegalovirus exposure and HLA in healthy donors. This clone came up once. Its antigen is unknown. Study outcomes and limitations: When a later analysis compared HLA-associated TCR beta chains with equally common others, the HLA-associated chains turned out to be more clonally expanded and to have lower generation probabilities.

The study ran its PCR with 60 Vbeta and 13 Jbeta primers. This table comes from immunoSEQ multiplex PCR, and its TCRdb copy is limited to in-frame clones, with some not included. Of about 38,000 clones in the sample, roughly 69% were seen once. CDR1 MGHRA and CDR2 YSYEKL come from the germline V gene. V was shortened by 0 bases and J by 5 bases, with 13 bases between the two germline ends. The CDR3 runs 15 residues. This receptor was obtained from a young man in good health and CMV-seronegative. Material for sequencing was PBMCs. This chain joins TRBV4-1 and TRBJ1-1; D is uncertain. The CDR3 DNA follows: TGCGCCAGCAGCCAAGATCAGTGGCCGGGAACTGAAGCTTTCTTT. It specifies CASSQDQWPGTEAFF.